This TCR beta chain was captured by sequencing in a study of tumor and adjacent non-tumor tissue in lung cancer. Overall study context: Samples averaged around 4 million productive TCRbeta reads each.

Concerning this clonotype: Antigen specificity is unknown. One junction end disagrees with the germline gene, perhaps due to a read error.

A modified ARM-PCR protocol with three rounds of nested PCR amplified TCRbeta. MiXCR, run by TCRdb on the multiplex PCR reads, gives a single entry per CDR3 protein. The table lists around 74,000 distinct CDR3 sequences, about two thirds of them singletons, with 28% in the top ten. This CDR3 spans 14 amino acids. RNA was extracted from bulk tissue without any cell sorting. Distant lung tissue was collected more than 3 cm away from the tumor edge. Chemotherapy-naive patients with new lung cancer underwent thoracic surgery in China, August–late 2014. Findings and caveats of the study: Shorter survival was associated with higher TCR diversity in tumors. Normal lung showed higher cumulative top 100 clone frequency than tumor.

The sequenced sample consisted of distant non-tumor lung tissue. This TCR was recovered from a woman aged 45-65 years with non-small cell lung cancer. The chain combines TRBV12-3 or TRBV12-4 with TRBJ2-7; possibly TRBD2 for D (5 bases). The chain's CDR3 is CASSLWTLVYEQHF. CDR3 in DNA: TGTGCCAGCAGTTTATGGACTCTGGTCTACGAGCAGCACTTC.